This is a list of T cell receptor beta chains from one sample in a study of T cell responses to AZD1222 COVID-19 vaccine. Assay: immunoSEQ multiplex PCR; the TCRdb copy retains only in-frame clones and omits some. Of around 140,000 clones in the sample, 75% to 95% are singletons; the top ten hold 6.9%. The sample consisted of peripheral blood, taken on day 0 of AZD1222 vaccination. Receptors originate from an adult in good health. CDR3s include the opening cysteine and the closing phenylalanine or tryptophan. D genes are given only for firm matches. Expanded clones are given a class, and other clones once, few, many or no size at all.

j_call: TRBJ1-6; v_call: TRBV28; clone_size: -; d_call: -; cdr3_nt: TGTGCCAGCAGTCTCGAGATACCGGGACCGGGAGCCTCACCCCTCCACTTT; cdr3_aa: CASSLEIPGPGASPLHF
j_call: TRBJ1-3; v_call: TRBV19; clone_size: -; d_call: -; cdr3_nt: TGTGCCAGTAGTATAGGACAGCTGAGCTCTGGAAACACCATATATTTT; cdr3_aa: CASSIGQLSSGNTIYF
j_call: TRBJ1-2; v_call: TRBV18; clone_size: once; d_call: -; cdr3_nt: TGTGCCAGCTCACTAGAAGACACCAACTATGGCTACACCTTC; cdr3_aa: CASSLEDTNYGYTF
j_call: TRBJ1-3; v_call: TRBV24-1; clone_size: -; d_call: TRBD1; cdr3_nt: TGTGCCACCAGTGAGACAGGGCCTGGAAACACCATATATTTT; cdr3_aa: CATSETGPGNTIYF
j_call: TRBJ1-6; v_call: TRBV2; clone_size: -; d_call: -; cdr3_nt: TGTGCCAGCAGTGCAAATTCACCCCTCCACTTT; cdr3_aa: CASSANSPLHF
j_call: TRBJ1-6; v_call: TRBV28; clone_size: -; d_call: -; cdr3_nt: TGTGCCAGCAGTTTGAGAGGGCGGTATAATTCACCCCTCCACTTT; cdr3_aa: CASSLRGRYNSPLHF
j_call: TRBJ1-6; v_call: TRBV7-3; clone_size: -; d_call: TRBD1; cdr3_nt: TGTGCCAGCAGCTTAATTGGACAGGGAAATTCACCCCTCCACTTT; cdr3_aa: CASSLIGQGNSPLHF
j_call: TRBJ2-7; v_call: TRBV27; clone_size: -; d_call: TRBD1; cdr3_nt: TGTGCCAGCAGTTTAACAGGGGCGGTCTACGAGCAGTACTTC; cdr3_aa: CASSLTGAVYEQYF
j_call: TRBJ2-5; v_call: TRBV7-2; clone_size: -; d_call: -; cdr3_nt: TGTGCCAGCAGCTTAGAGTTGTACGGTTCGGAGACCCAGTACTTC; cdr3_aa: CASSLELYGSETQYF
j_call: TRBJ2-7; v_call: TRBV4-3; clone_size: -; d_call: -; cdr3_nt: TGCGCCAGCAGCCAAGATGGGTCGGGGGTCGAGCAGTACTTC; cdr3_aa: CASSQDGSGVEQYF
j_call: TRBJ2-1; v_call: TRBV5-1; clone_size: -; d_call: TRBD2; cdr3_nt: TGCGCCAGCAGCTTGGCCGGGGGAGCGGGGGGCTACACCTCCTACAATGAGCAGTTCTTC; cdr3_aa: CASSLAGGAGGYTSYNEQFF
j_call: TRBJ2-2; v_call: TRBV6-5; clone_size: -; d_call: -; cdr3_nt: TGTGCCAGCAGTCCCTACCTTGGGAGCACCGGGGAGCTGTTTTTT; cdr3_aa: CASSPYLGSTGELFF
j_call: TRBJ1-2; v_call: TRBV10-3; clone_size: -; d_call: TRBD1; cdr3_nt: TGTGCCATCACCGTGGACAGGACGTATGGCTACACCTTC; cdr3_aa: CAITVDRTYGYTF
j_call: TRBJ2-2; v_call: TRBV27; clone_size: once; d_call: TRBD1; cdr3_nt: TGTGCCAGCAGGACAGGGATGGGCGGGGAGCTGTTTTTT; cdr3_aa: CASRTGMGGELFF
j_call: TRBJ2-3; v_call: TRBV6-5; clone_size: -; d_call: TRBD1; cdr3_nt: TGTGCCAGCCGGACAGGGCTAAATTCAGATACGCAGTATTTT; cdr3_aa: CASRTGLNSDTQYF
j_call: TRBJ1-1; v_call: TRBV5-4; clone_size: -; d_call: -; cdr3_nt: TGTGCCAGCAGCTCTCCGGGGAACACTGAAGCTTTCTTT; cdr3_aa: CASSSPGNTEAFF
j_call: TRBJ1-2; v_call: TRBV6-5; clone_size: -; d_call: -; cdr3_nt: TGTGCCAGCAGTTACTCGCAGGGCCTCAACTATGGCTACACCTTC; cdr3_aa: CASSYSQGLNYGYTF
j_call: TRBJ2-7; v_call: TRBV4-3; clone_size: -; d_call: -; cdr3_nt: TGCGCCAGCAGCCAAGTACTGTCCTACGAGCAGTACTTC; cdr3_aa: CASSQVLSYEQYF
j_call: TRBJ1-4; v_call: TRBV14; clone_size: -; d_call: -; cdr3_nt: TGTGCCAGCAGCCAAGCCCGGGCTCGCAATGAAAAACTGTTTTTT; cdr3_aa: CASSQARARNEKLFF
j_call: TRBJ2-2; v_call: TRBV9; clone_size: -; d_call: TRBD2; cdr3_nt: TGTGCCAGCAGCGTAGCCGGGGGGACCGCGAACACCGGGGAGCTGTTTTTT; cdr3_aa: CASSVAGGTANTGELFF
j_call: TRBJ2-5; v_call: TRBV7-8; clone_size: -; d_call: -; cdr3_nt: TGTGCCAGCAGTTTGGGGCCCCAAGAGACCCAGTACTTC; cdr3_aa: CASSLGPQETQYF
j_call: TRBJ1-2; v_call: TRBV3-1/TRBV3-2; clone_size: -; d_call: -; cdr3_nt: TGTGCCAGCAGCCCCCAAGTTTGGGGTGATGGCTACACCTTC; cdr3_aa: CASSPQVWGDGYTF
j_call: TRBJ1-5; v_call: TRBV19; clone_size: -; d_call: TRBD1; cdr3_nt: TGTGCCAGTAGTACCGGGACAGGGGATCATCAGCCCCAGCATTTT; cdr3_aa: CASSTGTGDHQPQHF
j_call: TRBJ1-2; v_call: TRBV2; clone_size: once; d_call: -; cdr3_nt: TGTGCCAGCAGGCCGGACGTAGGACCCTATGGCTACACCTTC; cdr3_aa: CASRPDVGPYGYTF
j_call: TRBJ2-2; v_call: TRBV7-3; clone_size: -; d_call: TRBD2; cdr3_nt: TGTGCCAGCAGCTTCGGACTAGCGGGGGGGCGTCGCACCGGGGAGCTGTTTTTT; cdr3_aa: CASSFGLAGGRRTGELFF
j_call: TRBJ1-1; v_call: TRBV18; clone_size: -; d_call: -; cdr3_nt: TGTGCCAGCTCACCAGGGGGGGACACTGAAGCTTTCTTT; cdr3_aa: CASSPGGDTEAFF
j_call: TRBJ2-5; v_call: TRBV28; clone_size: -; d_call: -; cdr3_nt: TGTGCCAGCAAAGGGGCAAGGGAGACCCAGTACTTC; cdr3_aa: CASKGARETQYF
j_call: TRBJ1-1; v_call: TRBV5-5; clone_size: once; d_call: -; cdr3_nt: TGTGCCAGCAGTCCCGGGGCGAACACTGAAGCTTTCTTT; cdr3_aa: CASSPGANTEAFF
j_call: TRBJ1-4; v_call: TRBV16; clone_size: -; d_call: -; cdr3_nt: TGTGCCAGCAGCCCGGCGGGCACTAATGAAAAACTGTTTTTT; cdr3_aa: CASSPAGTNEKLFF
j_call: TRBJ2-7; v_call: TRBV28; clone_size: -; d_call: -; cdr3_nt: TGTGCCAGCAGTCACACCTACTACGAGCAGTACTTC; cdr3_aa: CASSHTYYEQYF
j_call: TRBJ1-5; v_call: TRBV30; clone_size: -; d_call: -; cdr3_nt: TGTGCCTGGAGTTTCCACCAGCGGACTCAGCCCCAGCATTTT; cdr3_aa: CAWSFHQRTQPQHF
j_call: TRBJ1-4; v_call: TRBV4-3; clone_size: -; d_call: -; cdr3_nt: TGCGCCAGCAGCCAAGATCGTACCGGTACGGGCGAAAAACTGTTTTTT; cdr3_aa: CASSQDRTGTGEKLFF
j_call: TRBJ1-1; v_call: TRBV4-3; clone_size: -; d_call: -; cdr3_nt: TGCGCCAGCAGCCAATATTCGGGGGGCATGGGAGGAACTGAAGCTTTCTTT; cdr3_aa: CASSQYSGGMGGTEAFF
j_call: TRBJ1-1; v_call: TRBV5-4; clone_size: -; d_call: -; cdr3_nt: TGTGCCAGCAGCTTGGCCTTGGGACCAAAGCTTGAAGCTTTCTTT; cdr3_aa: CASSLALGPKLEAFF
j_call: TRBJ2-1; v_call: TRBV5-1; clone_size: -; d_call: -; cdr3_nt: TGCGCCAGCAGCTTGGGACTAAGACACAATGAGCAGTTCTTC; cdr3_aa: CASSLGLRHNEQFF
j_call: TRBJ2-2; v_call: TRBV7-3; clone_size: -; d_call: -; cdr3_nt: TGTGCCAGCAGCTTAAGGGGGTCCTACACCGGGGAGCTGTTTTTT; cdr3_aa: CASSLRGSYTGELFF
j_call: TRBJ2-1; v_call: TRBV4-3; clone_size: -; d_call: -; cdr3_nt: TGCGCCAGCAGCCAAGATAGGGCAGGGGGGTACAATGAGCAGTTCTTC; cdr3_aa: CASSQDRAGGYNEQFF
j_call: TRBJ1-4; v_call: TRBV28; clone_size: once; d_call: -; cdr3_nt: TGTGCCAGCAGTTTGAGCCAGACAGAGCTGTTTTTT; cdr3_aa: CASSLSQTELFF
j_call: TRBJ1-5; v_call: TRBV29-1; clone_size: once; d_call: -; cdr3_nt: TGCAGCGTTGGCTCCCCCAATCAGCCCCAGCATTTT; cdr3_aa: CSVGSPNQPQHF
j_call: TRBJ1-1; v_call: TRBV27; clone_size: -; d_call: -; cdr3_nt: TGTGCCAGCAGTAAACCACCGAAGCACGGCACTGAAGCTTTCTTT; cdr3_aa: CASSKPPKHGTEAFF
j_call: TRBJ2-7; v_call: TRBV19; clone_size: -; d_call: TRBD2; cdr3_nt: TGTGCCAGTAGTATCCTAGCGGGGGTCTCCTACGAGCAGTACTTC; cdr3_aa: CASSILAGVSYEQYF
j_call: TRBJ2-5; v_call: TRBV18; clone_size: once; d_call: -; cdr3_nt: TGTGCCAGCCTCGTACGGGAGTACGACCAAGAGACCCAGTACTTC; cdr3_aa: CASLVREYDQETQYF
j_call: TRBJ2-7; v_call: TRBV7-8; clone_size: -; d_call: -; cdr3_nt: TGTGCCAGCAGCTCAACCCCATGGGAGTACTCCTACGAGCAGTACTTC; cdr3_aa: CASSSTPWEYSYEQYF
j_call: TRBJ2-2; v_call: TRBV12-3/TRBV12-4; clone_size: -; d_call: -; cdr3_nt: TGTGCCAGCGGGGTAAACACCGGGGAGCTGTTTTTT; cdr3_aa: CASGVNTGELFF
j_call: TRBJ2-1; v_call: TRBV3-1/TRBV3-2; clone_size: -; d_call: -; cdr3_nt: TGTGCCAGCAGCCCTCGTGGGACCCGAGACAATGAGCAGTTCTTC; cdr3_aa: CASSPRGTRDNEQFF
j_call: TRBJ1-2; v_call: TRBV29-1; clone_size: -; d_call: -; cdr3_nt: TGCAGCGTCGGGGTTGGCTACACCTTC; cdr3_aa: CSVGVGYTF
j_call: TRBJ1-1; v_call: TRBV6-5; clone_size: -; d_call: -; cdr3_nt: TGTGCCAGCAGCTTCGGACGGGGGGACACTGAAGCTTTCTTT; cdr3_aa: CASSFGRGDTEAFF
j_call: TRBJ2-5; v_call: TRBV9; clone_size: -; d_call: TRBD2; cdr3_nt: TGTGCCAGCAGCGTAGGGCTAGCGGGGGCATACCAAGAGACCCAGTACTTC; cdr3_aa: CASSVGLAGAYQETQYF
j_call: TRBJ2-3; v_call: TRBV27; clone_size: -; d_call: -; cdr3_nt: TGTGCCAGCAGTTTAGGTCCGGGGGGCACAGATACGCAGTATTTT; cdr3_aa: CASSLGPGGTDTQYF
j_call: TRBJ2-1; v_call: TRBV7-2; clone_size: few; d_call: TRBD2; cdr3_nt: TGTGCCAGCAGCCCGGGTCTAGCGGTTTACAATGAGCAGTTCTTC; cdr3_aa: CASSPGLAVYNEQFF
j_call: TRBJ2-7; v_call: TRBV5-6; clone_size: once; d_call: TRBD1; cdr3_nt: TGTGCCAGCAGCTTTGGGACAGGGGGCCTCTGGTTC; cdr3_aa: CASSFGTGGLWF
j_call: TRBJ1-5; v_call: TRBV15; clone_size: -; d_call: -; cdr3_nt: TGTGCCACCGAACCTGGGACTTACCTGGGGCCCCAGCATTTT; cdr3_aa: CATEPGTYLGPQHF
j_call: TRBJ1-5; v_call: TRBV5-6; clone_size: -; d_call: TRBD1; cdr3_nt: TGTGCCAGCAGCTTGGGACAGGGGCATCAGCCCCAGCATTTT; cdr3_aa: CASSLGQGHQPQHF
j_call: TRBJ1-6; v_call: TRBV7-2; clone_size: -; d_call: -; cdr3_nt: TGTGCCAGCAGCTTTGAAGGGAATAATTCACCCCTCCACTTT; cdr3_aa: CASSFEGNNSPLHF
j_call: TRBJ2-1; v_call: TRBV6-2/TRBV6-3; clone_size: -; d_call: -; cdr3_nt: TGTGCCAGCAGTTCCCGCCTTGACTGGGTGGGAGATGAGCAGTTCTTC; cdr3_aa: CASSSRLDWVGDEQFF